The T cell receptor beta chain described here comes from a study of blood T cell repertoires in COVID-19. Study overall: Sites across the United States, Italy and Spain contributed samples from acute and convalescent COVID-19. Nucleic acid was either cDNA or gDNA, and it came from T cells, B-cell-depleted T cells, or PBMCs.

In the original processing: Reference gene primers were amplified, and this amplification served to estimate nucleated cell counts. Assay: immunoSEQ multiplex PCR; the TCRdb copy retains only in-frame clones and omits some. The V and J calls and clone size are taken from that table; D and trimming were inferred from the DNA. Found here are roughly 130,000 clones, around 87% of them singletons; the top ten hold over 3.5%. The germline V and J ends were trimmed by 1 base and 6 bases, with 6 bases remaining between them. Germline-derived CDR1 and CDR2 are SGHDN and FVKESK. CDR3 size: 12 residues. This clone was counted a single time.

The chain carries TRBV14 and TRBJ1-1; D remains unclear. The sequence was collected from a woman in her sixties with acute or convalescent COVID-19. The sample was peripheral blood. CDR3 in amino acids: CASSQGVSEAFF. DNA of the CDR3: TGTGCCAGCAGCCAAGGAGTTTCTGAAGCTTTCTTT. The full variable domain, completed using reference TRBV14 and TRBJ1-1, is EAGVTQFPSHSVIEKGQTVTLRCDPISGHDNLYWYRRVMGKEIKFLLHFVKESKQDESGMPNNRFLAERTGGTYSTLKVQPAELEDSGVYFCASSQGVSEAFFGQGTRLTVV.